The 20 T cell receptor beta chains in this list originate from one sample, sequenced in a study of T cell responses to AZD1222 COVID-19 vaccine. Clones were sequenced by immunoSEQ multiplex PCR, and TCRdb holds only the in-frame ones, with some missing. The sample consists of about 160,000 clones, approximately 88% of them appearing once. Sequencing used peripheral blood, obtained 28 days after the second AZD1222 dose. The receptors originated from an adult who received the AZD1222 COVID-19 vaccine.

This clone has a single count. V usage is TRBV5-1 and J usage is TRBJ2-1; the match to TRBD1 covers 8 bases. CDR3 length: 17 amino acids. V gave up 0 bases and J gave up 0 bases; unmatched junction bases: 5. Germline CDR1 is SGHRS and CDR2 is YFSETQ. This CDR3 reads CASSLGWDRYSYNEQFF. In DNA form, the CDR3 reads TGCGCCAGCAGCTTGGGGTGGGACAGGTACTCCTACAATGAGCAGTTCTTC.

The CDR3 DNA reads TGTGCCAGCAGTTTAGAGTGGAGCACTGAAGCTTTCTTT. The encoded protein is CASSLEWSTEAFF. V usage is TRBV27 and J usage is TRBJ1-1, with D unresolved. The CDR3 is made up of 13 amino acids. V dropped 2 bases and J dropped 4 bases, with 8 bases sitting between them. Germline CDR1 MNHEY, CDR2 SMNVEV (reference sequence).

This chain connects TRBV10-3 to TRBJ2-2, with D possibly TRBD1 on 5 matching bases. CDR1 and CDR2 (germline): ENHRY, SYGVKD. The CDR3 is made up of 15 amino acids. Trimming shortened V by 2 bases and J by 0 bases, and 7 bases separated the two germline ends. The CDR3 loop is CAISETGTNTGELFF. The CDR3 DNA sequence: TGTGCCATCAGTGAGACAGGCACGAACACCGGGGAGCTGTTTTTT.

The sample holds one count of this clone. This chain connects TRBV6-5 to TRBJ1-5; D is possibly TRBD1 (5 bases). This CDR3 is 12 amino acids long. V lost 8 bases and J 9 bases, leaving 14 bases between the germline ends. Germline V gene lookup returns CDR1 MNHEY and CDR2 SVGAGI. DNA for the CDR3: TGTGCCAGCGCCCAGGGTTTCCCGCCCCAGCATTTT. This sequence encodes CASAQGFPPQHF.

Points on this clone: This sample also contains other DNA sequences that code for the same CDR3. The J gene is TRBJ1-2, the V gene TRBV3-1 (or the pseudogene TRBV3-2); no reliable D call. The CDR3 runs 11 residues. Germline CDR1 reads LGHDT; CDR2 reads YNNKEL (reference sequence). V lost 3 bases, J lost 4 bases, and 3 bases lay in between. The CDR3 region has the DNA TGTGCCAGCAGCCAGGGCTATGGCTACACCTTC. It codes for CASSQGYGYTF.

The J gene is TRBJ2-1, the V gene TRBV2, with a tentative D call TRBD1 (6 bases). The CDR3 runs to 13 residues. Germline CDR1 is SNHLY and CDR2 is FYNNEI. V lost 8 bases, J lost 6 bases, and 14 bases lay in between. The CDR3 loop is CASYTGNGNEQFF. The CDR3 coding sequence is TGTGCCAGCTATACAGGGAACGGCAATGAGCAGTTCTTC.

The V gene is TRBV20-1, the J gene TRBJ1-1; no clear D. The CDR3 is made up of 14 amino acids. V lost 3 bases and J 0 bases, leaving 11 bases between the germline ends. Germline CDR1 DFQATT, CDR2 SNEGSKA (reference sequence). CDR3 coding DNA: TGCAGTGCTAGTAAAGGGAGGATGAACACTGAAGCTTTCTTT. This gives the protein CSASKGRMNTEAFF.

This clone was picked up a small number of times. J is TRBJ1-2 and V is TRBV18; possibly TRBD1 for D (5 bases). The CDR3 length is 14 residues. Trimming took 1 base from V and 3 from J, leaving 9 bases between them. CDR1 is KGHSH, CDR2 LQKENI, per germline. The CDR3 DNA follows: TGTGCCAGCTCACCACGGGAAGGGGACTATGGCTACACCTTC. This gives the protein CASSPREGDYGYTF.

V is TRBV5-1 and J is TRBJ2-1; 11 nucleotides line up with TRBD2. The J segment lost 9 bases and the V segment lost 2 bases, leaving 7 bases of the junction unmatched. The CDR3 contains 15 residues. Germline-derived CDR1 and CDR2 are SGHRS and YFSETQ. The CDR3 region has the DNA TGCGCCAGCAGCTTTAGCGGGGGGGCCGGTGTTGAGCAGTTCTTC. The encoded protein is CASSFSGGAGVEQFF.

This sequence joins TRBV5-6 and TRBJ1-6; no clear D gene. There are 14 residues in the CDR3. The germline V gene has CDR1 SGHDT and CDR2 YYEEEE. The germline V and J ends were trimmed by 4 bases and 7 bases, with 12 bases remaining between them. For the CDR3, the DNA is TGTGCCAGCAGCACCGACTGGAGAAATTCACCCCTCCACTTT. It encodes CASSTDWRNSPLHF.

This clone occurred a few times. V usage is TRBV6-5 and J usage is TRBJ2-7, with a weak D call TRBD2 (6 bases). Trimming removed 6 bases at V and 0 bases at J, with 15 bases between. The CDR3 spans 15 residues. CDR1 is MNHEY, CDR2 SVGAGI, per germline. In DNA, the CDR3 is TGTGCCAGCAGCTCCATCGGGGACTCCTCCTACGAGCAGTACTTC. Its protein product is CASSSIGDSSYEQYF.

The genes are TRBV5-1 and TRBJ1-2; D is undetermined. The CDR3 runs to 16 residues. Germline lookup yields CDR1 SGHRS and CDR2 YFSETQ. Trimming took off 1 base at V and 4 bases at J, with 17 bases between the two ends. The CDR3 reads CASSLNDMGPAYGYTF. Written as DNA, the CDR3 is TGCGCCAGCAGCTTGAATGACATGGGCCCGGCCTATGGCTACACCTTC. The whole variable domain, remainder taken from reference TRBV5-1 and TRBJ1-2, is KAGVTQTPRYLIKTRGQQVTLSCSPISGHRSVSWYQQTPGQGLQFLFEYFSETQRNKGNFPGRFSGRQFSNSRSEMNVSTLELGDSALYLCASSLNDMGPAYGYTFGSGTRLTVV.

The V and J genes are TRBV15 and TRBJ2-3; 7 positions match TRBD2. Trimming took 1 base from V and 0 from J; bases not matched to a gene: 10. CDR1 is LNHNV and CDR2 is YYDKDF in the germline V gene (reference sequence). This CDR3 comprises 18 residues. Here the CDR3 reads CATSRGASGDRSTDTQYF. The CDR3, as DNA: TGTGCCACCAGCAGAGGGGCTAGCGGAGACCGTAGCACAGATACGCAGTATTTT.

The genes are TRBV19 and TRBJ2-4, with a tentative D call TRBD2 (5 bases). The V gene's germline CDR1 is LNHDA and CDR2 SQIVND (reference sequence). This CDR3 spans 18 amino acids. Trimming stripped 4 bases from V and 0 bases from J, with 19 bases between. DNA of the CDR3: TGTGCCAGTAGTAAGGAGAGGACGGTGGCGGGAGCCAAAAACATTCAGTACTTC. Protein product: CASSKERTVAGAKNIQYF.

This clone was recorded only once. The same CDR3 also results from other DNA sequences found in this sample. The chain joins TRBV3-1 (or the pseudogene TRBV3-2) to TRBJ1-3; D ambiguous. The CDR3 length is 13 residues. The germline V gene has CDR1 LGHDT and CDR2 YNNKEL (reference sequence). Trimming removed 1 base at V and 4 bases at J, with 5 bases between. The CDR3 loop reads CASSQGGGNTIYF. The CDR3 bases are TGTGCCAGCAGCCAAGGCGGGGGAAACACCATATATTTT.

In its sample, this clone was seen once. Written as DNA, the CDR3 is TGCGCCAGCAGCCAAGAGACAGGGTACTACGAGCAGTACTTC. It translates to CASSQETGYYEQYF. This chain uses TRBV4-3 with TRBJ2-7; the match to TRBD1 covers 7 bases. In germline, CDR1 is LGHNA, CDR2 YSLEER. The CDR3 length is 14 residues. J lost 3 bases, V lost 0 bases, and 2 bases had no gene match.

The chain recombines TRBV5-4 with TRBJ1-1; 8 nucleotides align to TRBD1. This CDR3 comprises 13 residues. Germline CDR1 and CDR2: SGHNT and YYREEE (reference sequence). The V segment lost 5 bases and the J segment 11 bases; nucleotides outside the gene matches: 11. CDR3 sequence reads: CASRETSGGLAFF. The DNA for the CDR3 is TGTGCCAGCAGGGAGACTTCAGGGGGCCTGGCTTTCTTT.

The V gene is TRBV27, the J gene TRBJ1-4; D remains ambiguous. CDR3 length equals 18 residues. Germline V lookup: CDR1 MNHEY, CDR2 SMNVEV (reference sequence). V was cut by 5 bases and J by 0 bases, with 19 bases left in between. CDR3 in amino acids: CASSTSREATATNEKLFF. The CDR3 region has the DNA TGTGCCAGCAGTACATCCAGAGAAGCTACCGCAACTAATGAAAAACTGTTTTTT.

This chain uses TRBV18 with TRBJ1-1, with D maybe TRBD1 (5 bases). Germline CDR1 reads KGHSH; CDR2 reads LQKENI. Trimming shortened V by 2 bases and J by 0 bases, and 10 bases separated the two germline ends. The CDR3 totals 15 residues. CDR3 DNA sequence: TGTGCCAGCTCACCAGGACACACATTGAACACTGAAGCTTTCTTT. It yields the protein CASSPGHTLNTEAFF.

V gene TRBV15 combines with J gene TRBJ1-4; 7 bases match TRBD1. The CDR3 consists of 15 residues. Germline CDR1 reads LNHNV; CDR2 reads YYDKDF (reference sequence). The V gene end was trimmed by 5 bases and the J gene end by 5 bases; junction bases not matched to a gene: 8. The CDR3 bases are TGTGCCACCAGCGTCGGGGGGGGACAGAATGAAAAACTGTTTTTT. Its protein product is CATSVGGGQNEKLFF. Supplemented by reference TRBV15 and TRBJ1-4, the full variable domain reads DAMVIQNPRYQVTQFGKPVTLSCSQTLNHNVMYWYQQKSSQAPKLLFHYYDKDFNNEADTPDNFQSRRPNTSFCFLDIRSPGLGDTAMYLCATSVGGGQNEKLFFGSGTQLSVL.